The source of this T cell receptor beta chain is a study of cytomegalovirus exposure and HLA in healthy donors. Overall study findings and caveats: The study flagged 150 to 200 TCR beta chains as cytomegalovirus-associated. Cytomegalovirus status, reportedly, was diagnosed with high specificity and sensitivity by the classifier.

Trimming stripped 4 bases from V and 7 bases from J, with 14 bases between. The germline V gene encodes CDR1 WNHNN and CDR2 SYGVQD (reference sequence). The CDR3 runs 13 residues. The donors belonged to the roughly 110-subject validation cohort, separate from the approximately 700-subject first cohort. Of note for this clone: The antigen remains unidentified.

The protocol was immunoSEQ multiplex PCR, while the TCRdb copy is restricted to in-frame clones and leaves out a portion. The top ten hold over 9% of the sample, which has some 170,000 clones, roughly 91% seen once. Sequencing used PBMCs. The genes are TRBV10-1 and TRBJ2-7; weak D call: TRBD2 (6 bases). The clonotype comes from a woman aged 18-30 years in good health and CMV-seropositive. The CDR3 region is CASSGPAGGEQYF. CDR3 nucleotide sequence: TGCGCCAGCAGTGGACCGGCCGGGGGTGAGCAGTACTTC.